One sample yielded the 26 T cell receptor beta chains listed below, sequenced in a study of shared clonotypes between healthy human individuals. Sequenced by immunoSEQ multiplex PCR; TCRdb stores in-frame clones only, minus some. The sample contains about 1.5 million clones, roughly 98% of which appear only once. What was sequenced was naive CD4+ T cells sorted from blood. Indicated subset: CD45RA+ positively selected. These receptors were taken from a man aged 30 to 39 in good health.

V gene TRBV9 combines with J gene TRBJ2-7; possible D gene TRBD2, 6 bases. Germline V CDR1 and CDR2: SGDLS, YYNGEE. V was clipped by 0 bases and J by 0 bases, with 10 bases between them. The CDR3 sequence is 15 residues long. CDR3 nucleotides: TGTGCCAGCAGCGTAGAGTCCGGGGGCTCCTACGAGCAGTACTTC. Residues: CASSVESGGSYEQYF.

CDR3 sequence: CASSYGLAGTYEQYF. The CDR3 coding sequence is TGTGCCAGCAGTTACGGGCTAGCGGGGACCTACGAGCAGTACTTC. The chain couples TRBV6-5 to TRBJ2-7; 9 nucleotides agree with TRBD2. The V and J ends lost 2 bases and 2 bases, in that order; junction bases with no gene match: 4. This CDR3 spans 15 amino acids. Germline-derived CDR1 and CDR2 are MNHEY and SVGAGI.

CDR3 DNA: TGTGCCAGCAGCTTTCAGGGGGGTATCGGCAATCAGCCCCAGCATTTT. Translation gives CASSFQGGIGNQPQHF. The chain couples TRBV7-2 to TRBJ1-5; 7 bases align to TRBD1. The CDR3 spans 16 residues. Trimming removed 3 bases from V and 2 bases from J; junction bases left unmatched: 7. Germline CDR1 SGHTA, CDR2 FQGNSA.

J is TRBJ2-7 and V is TRBV9, with D maybe TRBD1 (6 bases). Trimming left V 3 bases short and J 1 base short, with 11 bases between. Germline CDR1 is SGDLS and CDR2 is YYNGEE. This CDR3 is built from 14 residues. The chain's CDR3 is CASSGIDRSYEQYF. In nucleotides, the CDR3 is TGTGCCAGCAGCGGAATCGACAGGTCCTACGAGCAGTACTTC.

This chain connects TRBV4-1 to TRBJ2-1; D is undetermined. The ends were cut back, 0 bases at V and 6 bases at J, with 15 bases in the middle. Germline V gene data show CDR1 as MGHRA and CDR2 as YSYEKL. This CDR3 is built from 16 residues. The DNA for the CDR3 is TGCGCCAGCAGCCAAGATGGAGCAAGGAGTTCCAATGAGCAGTTCTTC. It translates to CASSQDGARSSNEQFF.

The chain recombines TRBV5-1 with TRBJ2-3, with 11 bases aligning to TRBD2. Germline V gene sequence: CDR1 SGHRS, CDR2 YFSETQ. The CDR3 spans 14 residues. V shed 1 base, J shed 6 bases, and the junction held 1 base outside the gene matches. CDR3: CASSLTSGSDTQYF. Written as DNA, the CDR3 is TGCGCCAGCAGCTTGACTAGCGGGAGCGATACGCAGTATTTT.

V is TRBV5-1 and J is TRBJ2-7; 8 bases map to TRBD1. There are 14 residues in the CDR3. Germline-derived CDR1 and CDR2 are SGHRS and YFSETQ. V lost 6 bases to trimming and J lost 2 bases; unmatched junction nucleotides: 7. CDR3 in DNA: TGCGCCAGCAAAAGACCGGGACAGGCCTACGAGCAGTACTTC. Translating it yields CASKRPGQAYEQYF.

This chain joins TRBV13 and TRBJ2-1; 7 nucleotides line up with TRBD2. Germline V CDR1 and CDR2: PRHDT, FYEKMQ (reference sequence). The CDR3 consists of 14 residues. The J segment lost 5 bases and the V segment lost 5 bases, leaving 6 bases of the junction unmatched. CDR3 nucleotides: TGTGCCAGCAGCCCCCGGACTAGACACAATGAGCAGTTCTTC. It specifies CASSPRTRHNEQFF.

This clone has a single count. The rearrangement uses TRBV18 and TRBJ1-1, with TRBD1 matching over 7 bases. V shed 3 bases and J 3 bases; nucleotides not matched to a gene: 4. Germline loops: CDR1 KGHSH, CDR2 LQKENI. CDR3 length: 14 residues. CDR3 nucleotide sequence: TGTGCCAGCTCACCCGACAGGGTATACACTGAAGCTTTCTTT. Protein product: CASSPDRVYTEAFF.

The chain combines TRBV28 with TRBJ1-1; tentative D call: TRBD1 (6 bases). The V end was cut by 6 bases, the J end by 5 bases, with 16 bases between. Germline CDR1 and CDR2: MDHEN and SYDVKM. The CDR3 runs 14 residues. The chain's CDR3 is CASRTPGARTEAFF. CDR3 coding DNA: TGTGCCAGCAGGACACCGGGGGCGCGGACTGAAGCTTTCTTT.

This chain links TRBV7-9 with TRBJ1-1; D possibly corresponds to TRBD1 (6 bases). The CDR3 is 18 amino acids. Trimming shortened V by 5 bases and J by 4 bases, and 26 bases separated the two germline ends. The V gene's germline CDR1 is SEHNR and CDR2 FQNEAQ (reference sequence). The CDR3 DNA reads as TGTGCCAGCAGCCCCCTGGGTGACAGGTCGGACCAAGGCACTGAAGCTTTCTTT. Protein product: CASSPLGDRSDQGTEAFF.

The chain uses TRBV5-1 and TRBJ1-4; D gene unclear. Germline V gives CDR1 SGHRS, CDR2 YFSETQ. V was cut by 0 bases and J by 8 bases, with 11 bases left in between. The CDR3 runs 14 residues. CDR3 DNA: TGCGCCAGCAGCTTGGCATCTGGGGTGGAAAAACTGTTTTTT. Its translation is CASSLASGVEKLFF.

The chain couples TRBV10-1 to TRBJ2-7; weak D call: TRBD2 (5 bases). Germline V gene data show CDR1 as WNHNN and CDR2 as SYGVQD (reference sequence). CDR3 length equals 12 residues. The V gene lost 5 bases and the J gene lost 6 bases, with 11 bases spanning the gap. CDR3 nucleotides: TGCGCCAGCAGTCATGGCGGGTTCGAGCAGTACTTC. Translation: CASSHGGFEQYF.

The V call is TRBV18, the J call TRBJ2-3; the D gene could be TRBD1 or TRBD2 (5 bases each). Germline V gives CDR1 KGHSH, CDR2 LQKENI. The germline V and J ends were trimmed by 8 bases and 1 base, with 16 bases remaining between them. The CDR3 loop spans 15 amino acids. The CDR3, as DNA: TGTGCCAGCCCAATCGGGACCGCCGGCACAGATACGCAGTATTTT. It codes for CASPIGTAGTDTQYF. The complete variable domain, with remaining parts taken from reference TRBV18 and TRBJ2-3, reads NAGVMQNPRHLVRRRGQEARLRCSPMKGHSHVYWYRQLPEEGLKFMVYLQKENIIDESGMPKERFSAEFPKEGPSILRIQQVVRGDSAAYFCASPIGTAGTDTQYFGPGTRLTVL.

The gene calls are TRBV7-9 and TRBJ1-5; possibly TRBD1 for D (5 bases). CDR1 is SEHNR, CDR2 FQNEAQ, per germline (reference sequence). The CDR3 has 17 amino acids. Trimming took off 0 bases at V and 6 bases at J, with 18 bases between the two ends. The CDR3 spells CASSLALAGSIGQPQHF. The DNA for the CDR3 is TGTGCCAGCAGCTTAGCGCTGGCAGGGAGTATCGGTCAGCCCCAGCATTTT.

Notes on this clone: Other DNA sequences in this specimen translate into the identical CDR3. This chain uses TRBV20-1 with TRBJ1-2, with 8 bases identical to TRBD1. Germline V lookup: CDR1 DFQATT, CDR2 SNEGSKA (reference sequence). The CDR3 length is 11 residues. Unmatched junction bases numbered 3, after V lost 6 bases and J lost 6 bases. The CDR3 nucleotides read TGCAGTGCCCGGACAGGGAATGGCTACACCTTC. Translating gives CSARTGNGYTF.

This chain uses TRBV10-3 with TRBJ1-1; 7 nucleotides match TRBD1. The CDR3 has 14 residues. The germline V gene encodes CDR1 ENHRY and CDR2 SYGVKD. The ends lost 6 bases at V and 5 bases at J; junction bases unmatched: 9. The CDR3 DNA is TGTGCCATCAGGATAGGGGGCCGTGAGACTGAAGCTTTCTTT. Translation: CAIRIGGRETEAFF.

This chain uses TRBV19 with TRBJ2-1; tentatively, D is TRBD1 (6 bases). The CDR3 length is 15 residues. V was trimmed by 4 bases and J by 2 bases, leaving 12 bases between them. CDR1 and CDR2 (germline): LNHDA, SQIVND (reference sequence). The CDR3 DNA sequence: TGTGCCAGTAGTAGGGACGAGGGGGCCTACAATGAGCAGTTCTTC. Its protein product is CASSRDEGAYNEQFF.

The chain joins TRBV7-3 to TRBJ2-1, with TRBD1 matching 9 bases. Germline V gene lookup returns CDR1 SGHTA and CDR2 FQGTGA. The V gene end was trimmed by 5 bases and the J gene end by 5 bases; junction bases not matched to a gene: 13. The CDR3 sequence is 17 residues long. The CDR3 DNA follows: TGTGCCAGCAGCCTAAAAAGGGGACAGGGTCTCCACAATGAGCAGTTCTTC. This sequence encodes CASSLKRGQGLHNEQFF.

The chain combines TRBV6-1 with TRBJ2-7; a possible D gene is TRBD2 (6 bases). V lost 2 bases and J 2 bases, leaving 13 bases between the germline ends. CDR1 is MNHNS and CDR2 is SASEGT in the germline V gene. CDR3 length: 15 residues. CDR3 region: CASSEYGLTTYEQYF. The CDR3 DNA is TGTGCCAGCAGTGAATACGGACTAACTACCTACGAGCAGTACTTC.

The genes are TRBV27 and TRBJ2-7; 9 bases match TRBD2. Germline V gene data show CDR1 as MNHEY and CDR2 as SMNVEV (reference sequence). V shed 4 bases and J 4 bases; nucleotides not matched to a gene: 8. CDR3 length: 15 amino acids. CDR3 DNA: TGTGCCAGCAGTTCCGCTTTAGCGGGAGTTTACGAGCAGTACTTC. Translating it yields CASSSALAGVYEQYF.

About this clone itself: The sample contains more than one DNA sequence encoding this CDR3. CDR3 coding DNA: TGTGCCAGCAGTGGCCGCTACGAGCAGTACTTC. It specifies CASSGRYEQYF. The rearrangement joins TRBV28 to TRBJ2-7; no firm D call. With 5 bases removed from V and 3 bases from J, the gap between germline ends came to 5 bases. Germline CDR1 and CDR2: MDHEN and SYDVKM. The CDR3 totals 11 residues.

The J gene is TRBJ1-4, the V gene TRBV27; D ambiguous. Germline V gene lookup returns CDR1 MNHEY and CDR2 SMNVEV (reference sequence). V was pared by 4 bases and J by 11 bases, with 17 bases between. CDR3 length: 14 residues. The CDR3 loop is CASSYPGPRVKLFF. For the CDR3, the DNA is TGTGCCAGCAGTTACCCCGGGCCGAGAGTGAAACTGTTTTTT.

This sequence joins TRBV30 and TRBJ2-1; D is tentatively TRBD1 or TRBD2 (6 bases each). V was pared by 2 bases and J by 7 bases, with 18 bases between. CDR1 is GTSNPN and CDR2 is SVGIG in the germline V gene (reference sequence). The CDR3 is made up of 15 amino acids. CDR3 loop: CAWSTGALVWNEQFF. The CDR3, as DNA: TGTGCCTGGAGTACGGGGGCCCTAGTGTGGAATGAGCAGTTCTTC.

Turning to this clone: Other DNA variants within this sample encode the same CDR3. The gene calls are TRBV7-2 and TRBJ1-2; D is unresolved. The CDR3 contains 12 residues. The germline V gene has CDR1 SGHTA and CDR2 FQGNSA. V shed 1 base and J shed 4 bases, with 4 bases lying between them. CDR3 region: CASSLVGYGYTF. In nucleotides, the CDR3 is TGTGCCAGCAGCTTAGTAGGCTATGGCTACACCTTC.

This sequence joins TRBV5-6 and TRBJ1-2; TRBD1 matches 7 bases. The J segment lost 7 bases and the V segment lost 4 bases, leaving 4 bases of the junction unmatched. This CDR3 has 12 amino acids. Germline CDR1 and CDR2: SGHDT and YYEEEE. The CDR3 DNA reads TGTGCCAGCAGCATCCGGGACAGTGGCTACACCTTC. It specifies CASSIRDSGYTF. Using reference TRBV5-6 and TRBJ1-2 for the parts outside the CDR3, the full variable domain is DAGVTQSPTHLIKTRGQQVTLRCSPKSGHDTVSWYQQALGQGPQFIFQYYEEEERQRGNFPDRFSGHQFPNYSSELNVNALLLGDSALYLCASSIRDSGYTFGSGTRLTVV.